This is a list of T cell receptor beta chains from one sample in a study of blood T cell repertoires in COVID-19. Libraries were prepared by immunoSEQ multiplex PCR; TCRdb keeps only in-frame clonotypes and omits some of them. This sample has under 130,000 clones, with roughly 71% found just once. Sequencing was done on a sample of peripheral blood. These receptors all come from a man at least 80 years old with acute or convalescent COVID-19. Each CDR3 is given with its conserved first and last residue. The order of the fields is clone size, V gene, J gene, D gene, CDR3 protein, CDR3 DNA. The D gene is left open where the match is weak. Expanded clones are given a class, and other clones once, few, many or no size at all.

.	TRBV18	TRBJ2-3	TRBD1	CASSPDRGPSFTDTQYF	TGTGCCAGCTCACCGGACAGGGGTCCCTCCTTCACAGATACGCAGTATTTT
.	TRBV3-1/TRBV3-2	TRBJ2-1	.	CASSQDLSSYNEQFF	TGTGCCAGCAGCCAAGACCTGAGCTCCTACAATGAGCAGTTCTTC
few	TRBV10-3	TRBJ1-1	TRBD1	CASRQGNTEAFF	TGTGCCTCACGACAGGGGAACACTGAAGCTTTCTTT
.	TRBV6-6	TRBJ2-5	TRBD1	CATKQGAETQYF	TGTGCCACCAAGCAGGGGGCAGAGACCCAGTACTTC
few	TRBV19	TRBJ2-7	TRBD2	CASSPPGTSSTREQYF	TGTGCCAGTAGTCCTCCCGGGACTAGCTCGACGAGGGAGCAGTACTTC
few	TRBV29-1	TRBJ2-1	TRBD2	CSLEMGRGRAYNEQFF	TGCAGCCTGGAAATGGGCCGCGGGAGGGCCTACAATGAGCAGTTCTTC
many	TRBV21-1	TRBJ1-4	.	CASSKAGQGVATNEKLFF	TGTGCCAGCAGCAAAGCTGGACAGGGTGTTGCAACTAATGAAAAACTGTTTTTT
.	TRBV5-1	TRBJ2-5	TRBD1	CASRSGQQETQYF	TGCGCCAGCAGATCGGGACAGCAAGAGACCCAGTACTTC
few	TRBV9	TRBJ2-3	TRBD1	CASSATGQPPNTQYF	TGTGCCAGCAGCGCGACGGGACAGCCTCCGAATACGCAGTATTTT
many	TRBV28	TRBJ1-6	TRBD1	CASKGQGVSPLHF	TGTGCCAGCAAGGGACAGGGTGTTTCACCCCTCCACTTT
.	TRBV7-2	TRBJ2-1	TRBD2	CASSLASGSSGEQFF	TGTGCCAGCAGCTTAGCTAGCGGGAGTTCCGGTGAGCAGTTCTTC
once	TRBV15	TRBJ1-1	.	CATSRPHTEAFF	TGTGCCACCAGCAGACCACATACTGAAGCTTTCTTT
.	TRBV27	TRBJ2-7	TRBD2	CASGGYQRGFYEQYF	TGTGCCAGCGGCGGGTACCAGCGGGGGTTCTACGAGCAGTACTTC
.	TRBV20-1	TRBJ1-2	.	CSASVSYGYTF	TGCAGTGCTAGCGTCAGCTATGGCTACACCTTC
.	TRBV27	TRBJ1-2	.	CASSLGQYYGYTF	TGTGCCAGCAGTTTGGGGCAGTACTATGGCTACACCTTC
.	TRBV11-1	TRBJ2-3	.	CASSLAQGWTDTQYF	TGTGCCAGCAGCTTAGCGCAGGGGTGGACAGATACGCAGTATTTT
once	TRBV7-6	TRBJ2-6	.	CASSLASSGANVLTF	TGTGCCAGCAGCTTAGCCAGTTCTGGGGCCAACGTCCTGACTTTC
few	TRBV7-9	TRBJ2-7	TRBD2	CASRTSGKGEQYF	TGTGCCAGCAGGACTAGCGGGAAAGGCGAGCAGTACTTC
many	TRBV6-2/TRBV6-3	TRBJ2-3	TRBD1	CASSYLGQVSTDTQYF	TGTGCCAGCAGTTACCTCGGACAGGTTTCCACAGATACGCAGTATTTT
.	TRBV27	TRBJ1-2	TRBD1	CASSLTGQAPYGYTF	TGTGCCAGCAGTTTAACTGGACAGGCCCCCTATGGCTACACCTTC
.	TRBV2	TRBJ2-7	.	CASGPGPYEQYF	TGTGCCAGCGGGCCAGGCCCCTACGAGCAGTACTTC
.	TRBV12-3/TRBV12-4	TRBJ2-1	TRBD1	CASSSRGYEQFF	TGTGCCAGCAGTTCCAGGGGGTATGAGCAGTTCTTC
once	TRBV3-1/TRBV3-2	TRBJ1-1	.	CASTPGPGSTEAFF	TGTGCCAGCACCCCAGGGCCCGGTAGCACTGAAGCTTTCTTT
.	TRBV5-4	TRBJ2-5	TRBD1	CASSPGQGAQETQYF	TGTGCCAGCAGCCCGGGACAGGGTGCACAAGAGACCCAGTACTTC
.	TRBV11-2	TRBJ2-1	TRBD2	CASSLDWGSAASGSNEQFF	TGTGCCAGCAGCTTAGATTGGGGGTCCGCGGCTAGCGGAAGTAATGAGCAGTTCTTC
.	TRBV21-1	TRBJ2-7	.	CASSKVGRGTGEQYF	.
.	TRBV24-1	TRBJ2-5	.	CATSDFGEETQYF	TGTGCCACCAGTGATTTCGGGGAAGAGACCCAGTACTTC
once	TRBV5-8	TRBJ2-2	.	CASSDLNTGELFF	TGTGCCAGCAGTGACTTGAACACCGGGGAGCTGTTTTTT
.	TRBV5-6	TRBJ1-1	TRBD1	CASSWDRNTEAFF	TGTGCCAGCAGCTGGGACAGGAACACTGAAGCTTTCTTT
.	TRBV2	TRBJ1-1	.	CASSDRDITEAFF	TGTGCCAGCAGTGACCGGGATATCACTGAAGCTTTCTTT
.	TRBV7-2	TRBJ2-6	.	CASSSQGHSGANVLTF	TGTGCCAGCAGCTCACAGGGCCACTCTGGGGCCAACGTCCTGACTTTC
.	TRBV5-6	TRBJ2-3	TRBD1	CASSFPPRGRIEDTQYF	TGTGCCAGCAGCTTCCCACCCAGGGGGCGCATAGAAGATACGCAGTATTTT
.	TRBV3-1/TRBV3-2	TRBJ2-5	TRBD2	CASTSLAGKETQYF	TGTGCCAGCACCTCACTAGCGGGAAAAGAGACCCAGTACTTC
.	TRBV6-2/TRBV6-3	TRBJ2-7	TRBD2	CASSLAGGPDEQYF	TGTGCCAGCAGCCTAGCGGGAGGGCCCGACGAGCAGTACTTC
.	TRBV30	TRBJ1-5	TRBD1	CAWMGQGNQPQHF	TGTGCCTGGATGGGACAGGGGAATCAGCCCCAGCATTTT
.	TRBV10-3	TRBJ2-3	.	CAISEKRTSVDTQYF	TGTGCCATCAGTGAGAAGCGGACCTCCGTAGATACGCAGTATTTT
few	TRBV9	TRBJ1-2	.	CASSVAIGGGYTF	TGTGCCAGCAGCGTAGCTATAGGAGGAGGCTACACCTTC
.	TRBV13	TRBJ2-7	.	CASSFIPPYEQYF	TGTGCCAGCAGCTTCATCCCCCCCTACGAGCAGTACTTC